Sequencing of this T cell receptor beta chain was carried out in a study of cytomegalovirus exposure and HLA in healthy donors. Losses at the gene ends were 5 bases for V and 4 bases for J; bases not matched to a gene: 8. The CDR3 is made up of 15 amino acids. Per the germline V gene, CDR1 is SQVTM and CDR2 is ANQGSEA. A note on this clone: What it binds is not known.

The PCR made use of 60 Vbeta and 13 Jbeta primers. Method: immunoSEQ multiplex PCR; TCRdb's copy keeps in-frame clones and lacks some. The sample includes about 160,000 clones, 68% seen only once; the top ten take 1.3% to 1.5%. The study, taken as a whole, reports: A later analysis found most CMV-associated TCR beta chains apparently HLA-restricted.

The sequence was obtained from a man aged 50 to 60 in good health and CMV-seronegative. Material: PBMCs. The chain is built from TRBV29-1 and TRBJ1-2, with 12 bases lining up with TRBD1. Here the CDR3 DNA reads TGCAGCGTTCTTCCCGGGACAGGGGGCAGCTATGGCTACACCTTC. Residues: CSVLPGTGGSYGYTF.